The T cell receptor beta chain under discussion was sequenced for a study of long-term antiretroviral therapy in people with HIV. Survey level was the resolution at which the v3.0 immunoSEQ assay ran. TCRdb's copy holds only in-frame clones and misses some; the assay was immunoSEQ multiplex PCR. In the table there are about 24,000 clones, 65% to 80% of which are singletons. Germline loops: CDR1 MNHEY, CDR2 SVGAGI. Between the trimmed V and J ends, which lost 2 bases and 2 bases, there was a span of 10 bases. This CDR3 has 14 residues. The sample here was unsorted PBMCs, taken 1.2 years after starting antiretroviral therapy. This TCR was recovered from a woman aged 40 to 50 with HIV. The chain is built from TRBV6-5 and TRBJ2-7; the D is unclear. In DNA, the CDR3 is TGTGCCAGCAGTTACGCAGGTGATGCCTACGAGCAGTACTTC. This gives the protein CASSYAGDAYEQYF.